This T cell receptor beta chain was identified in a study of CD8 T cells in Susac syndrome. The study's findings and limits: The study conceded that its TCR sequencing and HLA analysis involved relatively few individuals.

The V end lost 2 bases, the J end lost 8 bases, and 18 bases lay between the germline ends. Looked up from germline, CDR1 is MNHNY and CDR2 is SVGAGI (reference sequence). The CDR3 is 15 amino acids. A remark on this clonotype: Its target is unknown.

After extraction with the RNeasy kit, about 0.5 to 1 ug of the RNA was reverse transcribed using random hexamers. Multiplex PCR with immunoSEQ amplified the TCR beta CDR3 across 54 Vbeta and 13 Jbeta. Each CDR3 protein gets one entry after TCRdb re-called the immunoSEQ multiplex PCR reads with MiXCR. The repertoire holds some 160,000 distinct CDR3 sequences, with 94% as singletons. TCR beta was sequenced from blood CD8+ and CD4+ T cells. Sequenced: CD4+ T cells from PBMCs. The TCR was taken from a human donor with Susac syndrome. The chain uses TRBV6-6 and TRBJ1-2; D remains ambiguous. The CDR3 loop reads CASSYRQVGSGGYTF. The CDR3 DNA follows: TGTGCCAGCAGTTACCGCCAGGTGGGCTCTGGAGGCTACACCTTC.